Listed below are T cell receptor beta chains from one sample, sequenced in a study of blood T cell repertoires in COVID-19. Method: immunoSEQ multiplex PCR; TCRdb's copy keeps in-frame clones and lacks some. The sample lists about 220,000 clones, around 86% seen once, with about 5% in the top ten. Sequencing was carried out using peripheral blood. The receptor set was obtained from a human donor in a cohort sampled during active COVID-19. Both conserved end residues are trimmed from each CDR3. The order of the fields is V gene, J gene, CDR3 protein.

V: TRBV9
J: TRBJ2-4
CDR3: ASSVGSGRSYIQY

V: TRBV4-1
J: TRBJ2-5
CDR3: ASSNNPLETQY

V: TRBV7-2
J: TRBJ1-3
CDR3: ASSLTRASGNTIY

V: TRBV7-2
J: TRBJ1-1
CDR3: ASSLDRYNTEAF

V: TRBV7-2
J: TRBJ1-5
CDR3: ASSSTGVSNQPQH

V: TRBV19
J: TRBJ2-6
CDR3: ASSTKGTGQSGANVLT

V: TRBV7-9
J: TRBJ1-6
CDR3: ASSRRGGGSNSPLH

V: TRBV9
J: TRBJ1-1
CDR3: ASSVVGQGLDTEAF

V: TRBV27
J: TRBJ2-7
CDR3: ASSLTSGRDEQY

V: TRBV11-3
J: TRBJ2-2
CDR3: ASSRRETTGELF

V: TRBV28
J: TRBJ1-5
CDR3: AVKRGVSNQPQH

V: TRBV6-5
J: TRBJ1-6
CDR3: ASSGGDSPLH

V: TRBV28
J: TRBJ2-3
CDR3: ASSSQRTGLDTQY

V: TRBV28
J: TRBJ1-1
CDR3: ASSSRENTEAF

V: TRBV7-8
J: TRBJ2-7
CDR3: ASSLVGLAGATYEQY

V: TRBV11-2
J: TRBJ2-7
CDR3: ASSQDRGLELY

V: TRBV27
J: TRBJ2-5
CDR3: ASSRLAGRQGETQY

V: TRBV9
J: TRBJ2-5
CDR3: ASSVSSGSGETQY

V: TRBV20-1
J: TRBJ2-7
CDR3: SAIDSYEQY

V: TRBV5-6
J: TRBJ1-4
CDR3: ASSFLSTGLDEKLF

V: TRBV10-3
J: TRBJ1-1
CDR3: AISGTASNTEAF

V: TRBV9
J: TRBJ2-5
CDR3: ASSWTSGTQETQY

V: TRBV19
J: TRBJ1-1
CDR3: ASSIGQSTEAF

V: TRBV19
J: TRBJ2-7
CDR3: ASSIAGSLYEQY

V: TRBV2
J: TRBJ1-1
CDR3: ASSPPGTGMNTEAF

V: TRBV3-1/TRBV3-2
J: TRBJ2-7
CDR3: ASSQDRVPGEQY

V: TRBV6-6
J: TRBJ2-7
CDR3: ASRLLDLASEQY

V: TRBV7-8
J: TRBJ1-4
CDR3: ASSLRAGAEKLF

V: TRBV9
J: TRBJ1-5
CDR3: ASGKGGNQPQH

V: TRBV30
J: TRBJ2-7
CDR3: ACRDWASGEQY

V: TRBV28
J: TRBJ1-1
CDR3: ASSIMPRTEAF

V: TRBV27
J: TRBJ2-1
CDR3: ATRSGRIAQF

V: TRBV5-4
J: TRBJ2-7
CDR3: ASSQGGDSGVEQY

V: TRBV11-3
J: TRBJ2-7
CDR3: ASSYRTGFNEQY

V: TRBV6-4
J: TRBJ2-1
CDR3: ASSPFRDRGGNEQF

V: TRBV2
J: TRBJ2-3
CDR3: ASSEQPAGVSTDTQY

V: TRBV25-1
J: TRBJ1-6
CDR3: ASSGRDTHSPLH

V: TRBV30
J: TRBJ1-2
CDR3: AWSPDRAGGYT

V: TRBV3-1/TRBV3-2
J: TRBJ2-7
CDR3: ASSHPDRTEQY

V: TRBV30
J: TRBJ1-1
CDR3: AWMRDNTEAF

V: TRBV28
J: TRBJ1-2
CDR3: ASSLFVGGYGYT

V: TRBV5-5
J: TRBJ1-1
CDR3: ASSARQDRTEAF

V: TRBV18
J: TRBJ1-1
CDR3: ASSPVQGGTEAF

V: TRBV28
J: TRBJ1-1
CDR3: ASSPLGYPGTEAF

V: TRBV7-6
J: TRBJ2-2
CDR3: ASGRDSNTGELF

V: TRBV5-4
J: TRBJ1-1
CDR3: ASSLGTAYTEAF

V: TRBV12-3/TRBV12-4
J: TRBJ1-4
CDR3: ASGTGGRRKLF

V: TRBV19
J: TRBJ1-5
CDR3: ASSERGNQPQH

V: TRBV28
J: TRBJ1-2
CDR3: ASSRSLAGAAGYT

V: TRBV19
J: TRBJ2-5
CDR3: ASSPIVAGRRVKETQY

V: TRBV5-1
J: TRBJ2-2
CDR3: ASSARGASGTSNTGELF

V: TRBV28
J: TRBJ1-2
CDR3: AITGTGDGYT

V: TRBV27
J: TRBJ1-2
CDR3: ASSPDSPNYGYT

V: TRBV6-2/TRBV6-3
J: TRBJ1-1
CDR3: ASSYSTGFGTEAF